Detailed here is one T cell receptor (beta chain). Its antigen is as yet unknown. Profiling relied on immunoSEQ multiplex PCR, and the TCRdb table lists in-frame clones only, not all of them. This sample has about 39,000 clones; 76% occur once, and the top ten carry more than 4.5%. The data derive from a study of chemoradiotherapy in HPV16-positive cancers. Across the whole study: Two HPV16-positive patients' cells yielded candidate HPV-specific clones and common motifs. Findings of the study overall: Non-HPV-specific T cells did not expand in tumors during treatment, whereas candidate HPV-specific clones and E7-related motifs did. Better recurrence-free survival went with HPV-responsive T-cell expansion in HPV16-positive patients.

The germline gives CDR1 SGHRS, CDR2 YFSETQ. Trimming took off 0 bases at V and 4 bases at J, with 11 bases between the two ends. The CDR3 runs to 15 residues. The TCR originated in a human donor with HPV-associated anogenital cancer. The starting material was blood, obtained from a patient who underwent chemoradiotherapy. The chain links TRBV5-1 to TRBJ2-4; D is perhaps TRBD1 (6 bases). The DNA of the CDR3 is TGCGCCAGCAGCTTGGTGACAGGCCAAAAAAACATTCAGTACTTC. It encodes CASSLVTGQKNIQYF.